This T cell receptor beta chain came from a study of cytomegalovirus exposure and HLA in healthy donors. Whole-study context: Approximately 85 million unique TCRs from HLA-typed donors were held in an early release of data. Study-wide results and limits: Cytomegalovirus status was reportedly diagnosed by the classifier with high specificity and sensitivity. Later analysis associated a missense DCLRE1C variant with TCR beta V- and J-gene trimming. Presence/absence results assume similar sequencing depth per donor, which may not hold.

The PCR was carried out with 60 Vbeta primers and 13 Jbeta primers. Profiled with immunoSEQ multiplex PCR; TCRdb holds only in-frame clones, not every one. Of about 200,000 clones detected, approximately 12% appear once; the ten largest clones hold about 7.8%. The germline V gene has CDR1 SEHNR and CDR2 FQNEAQ (reference sequence). V trimming: 3 bases; J trimming: 8 bases; junction bases outside the gene matches: 10. This CDR3 contains 15 residues. Comment on this clone: Its cognate antigen is unknown.

Material: PBMCs. This receptor was identified in a man aged 50 or older in good health and CMV-seropositive. V gene TRBV7-9 combines with J gene TRBJ1-2; 9 nucleotides line up with TRBD1. In DNA, the CDR3 is TGTGCCAGCAGCTTGATGACAGGGGGACGATCGGGCTACACCTTC. This translates into CASSLMTGGRSGYTF. Looking up the rest from reference TRBV7-9 and TRBJ1-2 gives the full variable domain: DTGVSQNPRHKITKRGQNVTFRCDPISEHNRLYWYRQTLGQGPEFLTYFQNEAQLEKSRLLSDRFSAERPKGSFSTLEIQRTEQGDSAMYLCASSLMTGGRSGYTFGSGTRLTVV.